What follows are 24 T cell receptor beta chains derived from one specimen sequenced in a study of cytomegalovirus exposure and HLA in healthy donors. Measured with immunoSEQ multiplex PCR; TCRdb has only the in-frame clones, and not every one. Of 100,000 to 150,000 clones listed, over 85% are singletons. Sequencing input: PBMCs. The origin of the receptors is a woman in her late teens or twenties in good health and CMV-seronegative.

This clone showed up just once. As DNA, the CDR3 is TGTGCCAGCAGCCCGGCGACCGGGGCCTACAATGAGCAGTTCTTC. It yields the protein CASSPATGAYNEQFF. The V and J genes are TRBV7-2 and TRBJ2-1, with a possible D match to TRBD2 (5 bases). CDR1 and CDR2 (germline): SGHTA, FQGNSA. V lost 5 bases, J lost 2 bases, and 13 bases lay in between. The CDR3 has 15 residues.

DNA of the CDR3: TGTGCCAGCAGCGGTACAGGGGGCGCGGGATCACCCCTCCACTTT. Encoded protein: CASSGTGGAGSPLHF. V gene TRBV5-5 combines with J gene TRBJ1-6; 9 bases are shared with TRBD1. Unmatched junction bases numbered 9, after V lost 4 bases and J lost 10 bases. CDR1 and CDR2 (germline): SGHKS, YYEKEE (reference sequence). CDR3 length: 15 amino acids.

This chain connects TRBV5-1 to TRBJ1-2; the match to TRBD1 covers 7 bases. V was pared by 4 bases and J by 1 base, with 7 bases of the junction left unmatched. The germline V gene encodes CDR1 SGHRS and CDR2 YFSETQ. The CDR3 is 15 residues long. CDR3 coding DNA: TGCGCCAGCAGCCAAAGACAGGGAGATAACTATGGCTACACCTTC. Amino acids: CASSQRQGDNYGYTF.

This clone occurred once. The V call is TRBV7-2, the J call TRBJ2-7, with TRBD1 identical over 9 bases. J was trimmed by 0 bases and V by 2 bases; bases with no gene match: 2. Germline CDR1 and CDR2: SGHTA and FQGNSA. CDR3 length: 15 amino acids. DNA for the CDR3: TGTGCCAGCAGCTTAAGGGGACAGGGCTCCTACGAGCAGTACTTC. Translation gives CASSLRGQGSYEQYF.

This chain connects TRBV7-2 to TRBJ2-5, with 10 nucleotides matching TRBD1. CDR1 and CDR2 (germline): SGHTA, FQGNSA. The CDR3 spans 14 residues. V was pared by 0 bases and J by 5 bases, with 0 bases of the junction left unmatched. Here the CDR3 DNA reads TGTGCCAGCAGCTTAGCGGGACAGGGGGAGACCCAGTACTTC. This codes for CASSLAGQGETQYF.

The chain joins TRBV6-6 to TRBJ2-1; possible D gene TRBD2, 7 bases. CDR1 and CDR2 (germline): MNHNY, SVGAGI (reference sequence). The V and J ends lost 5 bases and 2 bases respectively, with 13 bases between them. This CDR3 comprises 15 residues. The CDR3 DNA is TGTGCCAGCAGTATCCAAGGGGGGGCCTACAATGAGCAGTTCTTC. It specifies CASSIQGGAYNEQFF.

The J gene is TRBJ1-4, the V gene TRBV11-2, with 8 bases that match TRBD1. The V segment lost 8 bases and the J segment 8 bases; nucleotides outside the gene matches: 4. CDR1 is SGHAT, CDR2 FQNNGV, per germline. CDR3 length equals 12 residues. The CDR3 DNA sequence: TGTGCCAGCCAGGGGGCGGGGGAAAAACTGTTTTTT. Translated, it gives CASQGAGEKLFF.

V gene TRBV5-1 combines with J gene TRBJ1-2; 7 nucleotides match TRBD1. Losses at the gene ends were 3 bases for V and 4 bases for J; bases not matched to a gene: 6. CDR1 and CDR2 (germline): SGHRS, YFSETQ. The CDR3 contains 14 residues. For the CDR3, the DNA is TGCGCCAGCAGCTCGGGACAGCCCCCCTATGGCTACACCTTC. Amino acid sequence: CASSSGQPPYGYTF.

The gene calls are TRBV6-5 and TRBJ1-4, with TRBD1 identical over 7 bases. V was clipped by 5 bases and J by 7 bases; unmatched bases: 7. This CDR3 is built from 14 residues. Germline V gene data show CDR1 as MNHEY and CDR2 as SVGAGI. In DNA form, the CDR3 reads TGTGCCAGCAGTCAGGGGGTAGTAAGTGAAAAACTGTTTTTT. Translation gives CASSQGVVSEKLFF.

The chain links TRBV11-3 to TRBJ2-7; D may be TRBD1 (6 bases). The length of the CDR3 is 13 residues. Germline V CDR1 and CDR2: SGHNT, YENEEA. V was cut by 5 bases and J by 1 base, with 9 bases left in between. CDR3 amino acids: CASSDRLSYEQYF. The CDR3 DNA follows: TGTGCCAGCAGCGACAGGTTATCCTACGAGCAGTACTTC.

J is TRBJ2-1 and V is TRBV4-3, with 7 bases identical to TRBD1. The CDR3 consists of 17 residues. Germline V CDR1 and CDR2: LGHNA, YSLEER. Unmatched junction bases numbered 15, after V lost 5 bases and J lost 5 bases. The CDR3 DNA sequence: TGCGCCAGCAGCGGATCCTTAGACAGGGTGGTGGACAATGAGCAGTTCTTC. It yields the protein CASSGSLDRVVDNEQFF.

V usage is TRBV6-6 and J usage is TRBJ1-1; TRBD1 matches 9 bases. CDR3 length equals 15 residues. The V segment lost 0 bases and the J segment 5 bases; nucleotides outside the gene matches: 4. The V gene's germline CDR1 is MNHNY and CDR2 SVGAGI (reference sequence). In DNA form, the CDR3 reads TGTGCCAGCAGTTACTCCTCACAGGGGGCAACTGAAGCTTTCTTT. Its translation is CASSYSSQGATEAFF.

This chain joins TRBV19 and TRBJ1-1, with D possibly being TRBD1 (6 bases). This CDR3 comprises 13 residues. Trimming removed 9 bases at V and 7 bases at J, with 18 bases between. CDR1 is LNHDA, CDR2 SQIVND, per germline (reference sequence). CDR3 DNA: TGTGCCAGCAGGGGACGCGGGTTTATTGAAGCTTTCTTT. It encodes CASRGRGFIEAFF.

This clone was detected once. CDR3 loop: CASSLGAQRYTDTQYF. CDR3 nucleotides: TGTGCCAGCAGCCTGGGGGCCCAGCGGTACACAGATACGCAGTATTTT. The rearrangement uses TRBV11-2 and TRBJ2-3, with a tentative D call TRBD1 (6 bases). Per germline, CDR1 SGHAT and CDR2 FQNNGV. The V end lost 5 bases, the J end lost 2 bases, and 17 bases lay between the germline ends. There are 16 residues in the CDR3.

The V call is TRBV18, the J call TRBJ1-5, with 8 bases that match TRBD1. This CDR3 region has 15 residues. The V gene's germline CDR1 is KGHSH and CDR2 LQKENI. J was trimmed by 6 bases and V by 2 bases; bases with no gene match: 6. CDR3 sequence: CASSPAGQGGQPQHF. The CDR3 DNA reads TGTGCCAGCTCACCAGCTGGACAGGGTGGTCAGCCCCAGCATTTT.

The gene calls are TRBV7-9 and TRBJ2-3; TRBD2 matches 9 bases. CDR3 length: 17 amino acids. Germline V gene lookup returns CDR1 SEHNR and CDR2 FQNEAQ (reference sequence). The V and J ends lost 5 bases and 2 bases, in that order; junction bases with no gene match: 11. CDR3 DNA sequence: TGTGCCAGCAGCAGGGAGGCTAGCGGGACTTACACAGATACGCAGTATTTT. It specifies CASSREASGTYTDTQYF.

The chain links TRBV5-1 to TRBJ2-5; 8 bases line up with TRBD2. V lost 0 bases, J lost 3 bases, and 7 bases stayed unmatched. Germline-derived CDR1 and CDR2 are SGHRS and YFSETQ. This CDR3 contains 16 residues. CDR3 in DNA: TGCGCCAGCAGCTTGGTGACTAGCGCCCCAGAAGAGACCCAGTACTTC. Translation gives CASSLVTSAPEETQYF.

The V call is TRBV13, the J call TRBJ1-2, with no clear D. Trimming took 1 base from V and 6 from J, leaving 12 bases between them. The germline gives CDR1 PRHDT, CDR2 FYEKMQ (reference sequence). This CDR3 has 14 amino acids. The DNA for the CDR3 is TGTGCCAGCAGCTTAGTAAAAGCGGGTGATGGCTACACCTTC. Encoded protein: CASSLVKAGDGYTF. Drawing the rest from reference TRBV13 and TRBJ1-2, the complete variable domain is AAGVIQSPRHLIKEKRETATLKCYPIPRHDTVYWYQQGPGQDPQFLISFYEKMQSDKGSIPDRFSAQQFSDYHSELNMSSLELGDSALYFCASSLVKAGDGYTFGSGTRLTVV.

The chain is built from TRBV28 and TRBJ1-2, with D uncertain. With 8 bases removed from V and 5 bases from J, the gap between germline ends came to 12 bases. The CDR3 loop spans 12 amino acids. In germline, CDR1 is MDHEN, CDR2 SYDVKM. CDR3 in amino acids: CASADAGYGYTF. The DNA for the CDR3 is TGTGCCAGCGCCGATGCCGGGTATGGCTACACCTTC.

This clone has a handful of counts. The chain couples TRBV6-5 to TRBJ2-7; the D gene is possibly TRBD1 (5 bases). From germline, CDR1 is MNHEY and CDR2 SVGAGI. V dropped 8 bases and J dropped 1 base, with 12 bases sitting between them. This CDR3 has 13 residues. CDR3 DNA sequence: TGTGCCAGCCGACAGAGCAATTCCTACGAGCAGTACTTC. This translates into CASRQSNSYEQYF.

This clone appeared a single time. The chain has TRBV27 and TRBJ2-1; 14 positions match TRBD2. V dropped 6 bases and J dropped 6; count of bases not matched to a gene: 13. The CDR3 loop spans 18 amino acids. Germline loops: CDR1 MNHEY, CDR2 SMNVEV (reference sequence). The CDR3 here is CASSPGLAGGPGGNEQFF. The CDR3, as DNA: TGTGCCAGCAGCCCAGGACTAGCGGGAGGCCCAGGTGGCAATGAGCAGTTCTTC.

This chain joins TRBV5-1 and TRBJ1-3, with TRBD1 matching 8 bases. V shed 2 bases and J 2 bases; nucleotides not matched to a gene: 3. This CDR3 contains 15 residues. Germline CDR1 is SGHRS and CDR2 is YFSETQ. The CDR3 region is CASSLQGGPGNTIYF. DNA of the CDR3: TGCGCCAGCAGCTTACAGGGGGGACCTGGAAACACCATATATTTT. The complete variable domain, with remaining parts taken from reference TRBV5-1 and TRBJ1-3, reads KAGVTQTPRYLIKTRGQQVTLSCSPISGHRSVSWYQQTPGQGLQFLFEYFSETQRNKGNFPGRFSGRQFSNSRSEMNVSTLELGDSALYLCASSLQGGPGNTIYFGEGSWLTVV.

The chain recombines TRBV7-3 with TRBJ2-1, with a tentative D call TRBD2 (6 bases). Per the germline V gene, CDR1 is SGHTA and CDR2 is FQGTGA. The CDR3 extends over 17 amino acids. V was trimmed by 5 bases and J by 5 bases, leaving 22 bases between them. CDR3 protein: CASSPGVGAGRDNEQFF. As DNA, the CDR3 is TGTGCCAGCAGCCCGGGGGTCGGGGCGGGACGGGACAATGAGCAGTTCTTC.

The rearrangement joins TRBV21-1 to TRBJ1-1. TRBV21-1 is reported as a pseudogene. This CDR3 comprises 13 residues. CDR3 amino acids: CASSLEGGTEAFF. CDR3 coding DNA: TGTGCCAGCAGCCTCGAGGGGGGGACTGAAGCTTTCTTT.